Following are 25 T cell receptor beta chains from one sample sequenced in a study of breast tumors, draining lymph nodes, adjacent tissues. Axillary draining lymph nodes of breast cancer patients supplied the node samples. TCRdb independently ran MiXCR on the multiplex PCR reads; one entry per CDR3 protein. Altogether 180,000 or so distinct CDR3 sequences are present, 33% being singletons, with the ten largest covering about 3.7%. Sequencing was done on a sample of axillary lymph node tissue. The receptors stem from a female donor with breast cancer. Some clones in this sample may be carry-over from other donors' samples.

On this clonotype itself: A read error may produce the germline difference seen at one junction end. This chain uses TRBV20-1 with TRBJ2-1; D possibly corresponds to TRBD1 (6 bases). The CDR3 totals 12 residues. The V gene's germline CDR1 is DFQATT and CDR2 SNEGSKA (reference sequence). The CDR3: CSAARGDNEQLF. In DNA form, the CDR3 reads TGCAGTGCTGCCCGAGGGGACAATGAGCAGCTCTTC.

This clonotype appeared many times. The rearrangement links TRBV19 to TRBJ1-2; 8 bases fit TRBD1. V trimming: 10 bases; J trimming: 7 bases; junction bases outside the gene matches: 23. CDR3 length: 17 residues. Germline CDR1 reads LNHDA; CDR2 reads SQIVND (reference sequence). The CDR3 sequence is CATTPQRTGSISVGYTF. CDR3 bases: TGTGCCACCACACCACAACGGACAGGGAGTATTTCGGTTGGCTACACCTTC.

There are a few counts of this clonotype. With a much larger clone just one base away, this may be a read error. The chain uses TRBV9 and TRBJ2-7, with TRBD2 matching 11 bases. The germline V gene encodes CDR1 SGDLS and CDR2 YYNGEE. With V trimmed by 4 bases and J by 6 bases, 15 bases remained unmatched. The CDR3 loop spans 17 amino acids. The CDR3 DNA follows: TGTGCCAGCAGCAAACACGGGACTAGCGGAAAGACCTCCGAGCAGTACTTC. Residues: CASSKHGTSGKTSEQYF.

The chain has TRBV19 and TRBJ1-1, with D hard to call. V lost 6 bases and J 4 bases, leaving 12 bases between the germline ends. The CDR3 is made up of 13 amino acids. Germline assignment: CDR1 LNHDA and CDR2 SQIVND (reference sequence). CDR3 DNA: TGTGCCAGTAGCCGGGCCCTGGGCACTGAAGCTTTCTTT. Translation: CASSRALGTEAFF.

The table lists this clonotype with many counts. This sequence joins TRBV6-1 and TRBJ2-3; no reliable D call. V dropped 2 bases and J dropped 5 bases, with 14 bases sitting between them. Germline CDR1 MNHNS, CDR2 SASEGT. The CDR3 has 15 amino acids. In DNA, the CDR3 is TGTGCCAGCAGTGAAAGGGCTAGAATGTTAGATACGCAGTATTTT. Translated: CASSERARMLDTQYF.

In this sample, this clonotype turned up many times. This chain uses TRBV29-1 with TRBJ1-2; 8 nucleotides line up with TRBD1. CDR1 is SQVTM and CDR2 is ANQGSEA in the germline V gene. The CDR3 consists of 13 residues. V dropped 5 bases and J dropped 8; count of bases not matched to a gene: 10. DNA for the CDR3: TGCAGCGTTACCGATCCAGGGGGCGACGGCTACACCTTC. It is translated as CSVTDPGGDGYTF.

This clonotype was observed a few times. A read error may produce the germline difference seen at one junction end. CDR3 DNA sequence: TGTACCAGCAGCCCGCCGGCTCGGGCGGAGCCGTTTTTT. It specifies CTSSPPARAEPFF. This chain uses TRBV7-9 with TRBJ2-2; D gene uncertain. Germline CDR1 and CDR2: SEHNR and FQNEAQ (reference sequence). The CDR3 has 13 amino acids.

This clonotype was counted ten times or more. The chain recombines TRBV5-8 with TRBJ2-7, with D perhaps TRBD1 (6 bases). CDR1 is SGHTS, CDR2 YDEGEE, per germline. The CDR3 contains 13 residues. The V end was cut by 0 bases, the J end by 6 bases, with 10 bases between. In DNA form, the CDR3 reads TGTGCCAGCAGCTTGGGGGACAAGCGCGAGCAGTACTTC. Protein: CASSLGDKREQYF.

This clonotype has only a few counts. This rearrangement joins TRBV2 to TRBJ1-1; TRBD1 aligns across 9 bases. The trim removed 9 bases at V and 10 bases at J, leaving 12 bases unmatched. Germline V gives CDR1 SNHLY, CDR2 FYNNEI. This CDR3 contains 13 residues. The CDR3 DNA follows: TGTGCCAGAACCCGGGACAGGGTCCATGGAGCTTTCTTT. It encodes CARTRDRVHGAFF.

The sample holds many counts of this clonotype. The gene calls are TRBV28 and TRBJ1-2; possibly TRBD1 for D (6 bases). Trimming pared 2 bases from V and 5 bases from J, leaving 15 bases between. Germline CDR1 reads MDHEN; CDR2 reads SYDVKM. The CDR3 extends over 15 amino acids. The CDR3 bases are TGTGCCAGCAGTTTAACAGGGACGTTGGATTATGGCTACACCTTC. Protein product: CASSLTGTLDYGYTF.

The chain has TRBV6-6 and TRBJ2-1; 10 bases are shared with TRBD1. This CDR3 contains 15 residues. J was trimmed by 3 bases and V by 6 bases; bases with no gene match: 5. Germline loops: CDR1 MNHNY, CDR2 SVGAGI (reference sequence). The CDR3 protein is CASRLGTGVYNEQFF. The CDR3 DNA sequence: TGTGCCAGCAGACTAGGGACAGGGGTCTACAATGAGCAGTTCTTC.

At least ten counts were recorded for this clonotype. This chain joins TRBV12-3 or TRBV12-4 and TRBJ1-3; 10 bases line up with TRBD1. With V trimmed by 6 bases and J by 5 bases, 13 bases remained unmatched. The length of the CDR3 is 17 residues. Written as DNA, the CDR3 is TGTGCCAGCAGCCAAAGACAGGGGGCGCTTTATAGAAACACCATATATTTT. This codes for CASSQRQGALYRNTIYF.

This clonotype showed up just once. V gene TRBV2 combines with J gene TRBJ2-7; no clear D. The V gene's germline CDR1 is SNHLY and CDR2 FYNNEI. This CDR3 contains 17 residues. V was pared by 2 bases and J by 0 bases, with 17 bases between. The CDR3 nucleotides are TGTGCCAGCAGTGAATGGGGTGCACCTCCGTGCTCCTACGAGCAGTACTTC. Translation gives CASSEWGAPPCSYEQYF.

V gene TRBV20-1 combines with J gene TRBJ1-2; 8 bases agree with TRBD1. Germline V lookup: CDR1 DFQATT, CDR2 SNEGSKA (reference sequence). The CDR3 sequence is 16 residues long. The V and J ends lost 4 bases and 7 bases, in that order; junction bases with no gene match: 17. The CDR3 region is CSAILREGQGAGGYTF. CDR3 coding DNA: TGCAGTGCTATCCTCCGCGAGGGGCAGGGGGCGGGTGGCTACACCTTC.

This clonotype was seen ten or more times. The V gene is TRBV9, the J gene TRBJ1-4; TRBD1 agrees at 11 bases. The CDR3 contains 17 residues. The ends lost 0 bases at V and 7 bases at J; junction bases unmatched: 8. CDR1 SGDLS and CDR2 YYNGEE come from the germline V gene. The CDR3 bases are TGTGCCAGCAGCGTAGGGACAGGGGGCCGGATTAGTGAAAAACTGTTTTTT. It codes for CASSVGTGGRISEKLFF.

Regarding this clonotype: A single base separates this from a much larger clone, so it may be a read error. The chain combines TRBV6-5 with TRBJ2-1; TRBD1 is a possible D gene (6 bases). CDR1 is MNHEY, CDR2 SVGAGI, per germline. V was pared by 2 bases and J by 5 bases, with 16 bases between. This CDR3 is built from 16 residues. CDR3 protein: CASSYRLGQPDNEQFF. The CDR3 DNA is TGTGCCAGCAGTTACCGCCTCGGACAGCCCGACAATGAGCAGTTCTTC.

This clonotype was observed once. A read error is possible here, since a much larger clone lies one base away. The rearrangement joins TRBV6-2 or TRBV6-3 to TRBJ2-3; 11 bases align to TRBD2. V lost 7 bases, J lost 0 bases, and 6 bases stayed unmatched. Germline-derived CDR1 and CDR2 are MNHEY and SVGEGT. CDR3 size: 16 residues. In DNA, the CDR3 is TGTGCCAGCAATGTAGCGGGAGGGTTTAGCACAGATACGCAGTATTTT. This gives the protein CASNVAGGFSTDTQYF.

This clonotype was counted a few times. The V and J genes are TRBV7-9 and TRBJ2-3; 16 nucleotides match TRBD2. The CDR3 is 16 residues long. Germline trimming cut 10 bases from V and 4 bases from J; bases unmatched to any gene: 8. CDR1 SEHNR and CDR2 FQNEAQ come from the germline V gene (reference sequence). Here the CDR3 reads CATGLAGGLAADTQYF. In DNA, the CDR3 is TGTGCCACGGGACTAGCGGGAGGGTTAGCGGCAGATACGCAGTATTTT.

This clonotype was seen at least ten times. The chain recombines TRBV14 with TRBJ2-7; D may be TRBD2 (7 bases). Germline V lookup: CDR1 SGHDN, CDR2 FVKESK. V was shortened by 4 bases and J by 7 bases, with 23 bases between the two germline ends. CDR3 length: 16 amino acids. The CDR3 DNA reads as TGTGCCAGCAGCCGCCACCTAGGGGGGGCGAGGTCTGAGCAGTACTTC. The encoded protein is CASSRHLGGARSEQYF.

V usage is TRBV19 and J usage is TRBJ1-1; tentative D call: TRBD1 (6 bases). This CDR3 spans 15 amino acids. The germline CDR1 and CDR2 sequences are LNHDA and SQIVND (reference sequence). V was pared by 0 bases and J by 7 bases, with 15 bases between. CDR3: CASSIDRGQRDEAFF. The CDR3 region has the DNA TGTGCCAGTAGTATAGATCGAGGACAGAGAGATGAAGCTTTCTTT. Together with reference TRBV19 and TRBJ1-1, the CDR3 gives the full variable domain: DGGITQSPKYLFRKEGQNVTLSCEQNLNHDAMYWYRQDPGQGLRLIYYSQIVNDFQKGDIAEGYSVSREKKESFPLTVTSAQKNPTAFYLCASSIDRGQRDEAFFGQGTRLTVV.

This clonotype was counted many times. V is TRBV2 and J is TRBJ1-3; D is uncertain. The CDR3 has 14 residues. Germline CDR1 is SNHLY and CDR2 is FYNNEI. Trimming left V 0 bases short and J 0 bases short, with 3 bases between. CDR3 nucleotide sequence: TGTGCCAGCAGTGAAGCGACCTCTGGAAACACCATATATTTT. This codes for CASSEATSGNTIYF.

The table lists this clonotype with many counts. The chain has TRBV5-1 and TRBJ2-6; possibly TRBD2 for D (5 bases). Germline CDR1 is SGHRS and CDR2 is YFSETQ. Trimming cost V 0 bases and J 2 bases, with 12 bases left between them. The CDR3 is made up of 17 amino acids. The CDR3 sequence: CASSLVGGLAGANVLTF. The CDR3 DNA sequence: TGCGCCAGCAGCTTGGTTGGAGGACTCGCTGGGGCCAACGTCCTGACTTTC.

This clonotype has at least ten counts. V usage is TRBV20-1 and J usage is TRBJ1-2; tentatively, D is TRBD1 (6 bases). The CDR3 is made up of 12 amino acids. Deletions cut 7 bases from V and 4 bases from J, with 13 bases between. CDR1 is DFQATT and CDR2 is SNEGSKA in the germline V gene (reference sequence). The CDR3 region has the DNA TGCAGTGGCAGAACAGGGACCTATGGCTACACCTTC. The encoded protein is CSGRTGTYGYTF.

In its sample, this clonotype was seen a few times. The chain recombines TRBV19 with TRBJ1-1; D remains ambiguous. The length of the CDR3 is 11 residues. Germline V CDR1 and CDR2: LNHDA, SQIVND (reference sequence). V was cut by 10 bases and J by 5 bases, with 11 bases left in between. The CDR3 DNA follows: TGTGCCATAGGATTGGGGACTGAAGCTTTCTTT. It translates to CAIGLGTEAFF.

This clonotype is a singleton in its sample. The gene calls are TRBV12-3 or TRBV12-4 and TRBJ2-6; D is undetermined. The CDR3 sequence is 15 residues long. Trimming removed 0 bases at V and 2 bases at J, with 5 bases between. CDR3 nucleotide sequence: TGTGCCAGCAGTTTAGCGGGGACTGGGGCCAACGTCCTGACTTTC. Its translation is CASSLAGTGANVLTF.